This is a list of T cell receptor beta chains from one sample in a study of identical twins. Using its own MiXCR run on the 5' RACE reads, TCRdb lists one record per CDR3 protein. The sample holds 1.5 million to 2 million distinct CDR3 sequences, about 31% seen once. Sequences were obtained from cord blood. Every receptor here comes from a newborn girl in good health. Both conserved end residues are part of each CDR3. A D gene is named only where the DNA matches it firmly. Clone size is shown for a subset of rows, as once, few, many or a class of expanded clone.

v_call: TRBV3-1; clone_size: few; j_call: TRBJ2-7; d_call: NA; cdr3_aa: CASALAQNYEQYF; cdr3_nt: TGTGCCAGCGCCCTGGCCCAAAACTACGAGCAGTACTTC
v_call: TRBV24-1; clone_size: few; j_call: TRBJ2-5; d_call: NA; cdr3_aa: CATSDLAGTQYF; cdr3_nt: TGTGCCACCAGTGATTTGGCCGGGACCCAGTACTTC
v_call: TRBV10-1; clone_size: NA; j_call: TRBJ2-7; d_call: NA; cdr3_aa: CASMGRGDLRSYEQYF; cdr3_nt: TGCGCCAGCATGGGACGGGGAGACCTAAGATCCTACGAGCAGTACTTC
v_call: TRBV20-1; clone_size: few; j_call: TRBJ2-7; d_call: TRBD2; cdr3_aa: CSARDRQGGASYEQYF; cdr3_nt: TGCAGTGCTAGAGATCGGCAGGGAGGGGCCTCCTACGAGCAGTACTTC
v_call: TRBV5-1; clone_size: NA; j_call: TRBJ2-1; d_call: NA; cdr3_aa: CASSLNPVRDEQFF; cdr3_nt: TGCGCCAGCAGCTTGAATCCAGTACGGGATGAGCAGTTCTTC
v_call: TRBV4-1; clone_size: NA; j_call: TRBJ2-7; d_call: TRBD1; cdr3_aa: CASSWTGQGTYEQYF; cdr3_nt: TGCGCCAGCAGCTGGACGGGACAGGGAACCTACGAGCAGTACTTC
v_call: TRBV6-4; clone_size: few; j_call: TRBJ2-3; d_call: NA; cdr3_aa: CASSTGHTDTQYF; cdr3_nt: TGTGCCAGCAGTACGGGACACACAGATACGCAGTATTTT
v_call: TRBV5-1; clone_size: few; j_call: TRBJ2-4; d_call: NA; cdr3_aa: CASSLSGAENIQYF; cdr3_nt: TGCGCCAGCAGCTTGTCGGGGGCCGAAAACATTCAGTACTTC
v_call: TRBV7-8; clone_size: NA; j_call: TRBJ2-7; d_call: NA; cdr3_aa: CASSRVGADEQYF; cdr3_nt: TGTGCCAGCAGCAGGGTGGGAGCTGACGAGCAGTACTTC
v_call: TRBV28; clone_size: NA; j_call: TRBJ2-3; d_call: NA; cdr3_aa: CASSSRASYTTDTQYF; cdr3_nt: TGTGCCAGCAGTTCCCGGGCCAGCTATACCACAGATACGCAGTATTTT
v_call: TRBV4-2; clone_size: NA; j_call: TRBJ2-7; d_call: NA; cdr3_aa: CASSPTTLSEQYF; cdr3_nt: TGTGCCAGCAGCCCAACCACCCTTTCTGAGCAGTACTTC
v_call: TRBV4-2; clone_size: NA; j_call: TRBJ2-3; d_call: TRBD2; cdr3_aa: CASSQEGTSGGVSTDTQYF; cdr3_nt: TGTGCCAGCAGCCAAGAGGGGACTAGCGGGGGGGTGAGCACAGATACGCAGTATTTT
v_call: TRBV29-1; clone_size: many; j_call: TRBJ2-7; d_call: TRBD2; cdr3_aa: CSVRTGLAGYEQYF; cdr3_nt: TGCAGCGTCCGAACCGGACTAGCGGGGTACGAGCAGTACTTC
v_call: TRBV29-1; clone_size: few; j_call: TRBJ1-2; d_call: TRBD1; cdr3_aa: CSVEQGDYGYTF; cdr3_nt: TGCAGCGTTGAACAGGGGGACTATGGCTACACCTTC
v_call: TRBV5-1; clone_size: NA; j_call: TRBJ1-2; d_call: TRBD1; cdr3_aa: CASGSTGGDGYTF; cdr3_nt: TGCGCCAGCGGCTCGACAGGGGGGGATGGCTACACCTTC
v_call: TRBV25-1; clone_size: few; j_call: TRBJ2-2; d_call: NA; cdr3_aa: CASSEWQTGELFF; cdr3_nt: TGTGCCAGCAGTGAATGGCAAACCGGGGAGCTGTTTTTT
v_call: TRBV5-1; clone_size: few; j_call: TRBJ2-7; d_call: NA; cdr3_aa: CASSLEPQATPYEQYF; cdr3_nt: TGCGCCAGCAGCTTGGAACCTCAGGCAACCCCCTACGAGCAGTACTTC
v_call: TRBV27; clone_size: NA; j_call: TRBJ2-3; d_call: TRBD2; cdr3_aa: CASSLGGGYTDTQYF; cdr3_nt: TGTGCCAGCAGTTTAGGGGGAGGGTACACAGATACGCAGTATTTT
v_call: TRBV27; clone_size: few; j_call: TRBJ1-1; d_call: NA; cdr3_aa: CASSHSGERTEAFF; cdr3_nt: TGTGCCAGCAGCCATTCAGGGGAGAGGACTGAAGCTTTCTTT
v_call: TRBV19; clone_size: once; j_call: TRBJ2-1; d_call: TRBD2; cdr3_aa: CASSTSGGNGQFF; cdr3_nt: TGTGCCAGTAGTACTAGCGGGGGCAATGGGCAGTTCTTC
v_call: TRBV29-1; clone_size: many; j_call: TRBJ2-3; d_call: TRBD1; cdr3_aa: CSVLRGRSTDTQYF; cdr3_nt: TGCAGCGTTCTCAGGGGGCGAAGCACAGATACGCAGTATTTT
v_call: TRBV29-1; clone_size: many; j_call: TRBJ2-5; d_call: NA; cdr3_aa: CSVTVGGRETQYF; cdr3_nt: TGCAGCGTCACAGTTGGAGGGCGGGAGACCCAGTACTTC
v_call: TRBV3-1; clone_size: NA; j_call: TRBJ2-1; d_call: TRBD2; cdr3_aa: CASSQPLAGGRAYNEQFF; cdr3_nt: TGTGCCAGCAGCCAACCTTTAGCGGGGGGGCGGGCCTACAATGAGCAGTTCTTC
v_call: TRBV27; clone_size: many; j_call: TRBJ2-7; d_call: TRBD1; cdr3_aa: CASSTQIRSNIGQGTYEQYF; cdr3_nt: TGTGCCAGCAGTACACAGATACGCAGTAACATCGGACAGGGTACCTACGAGCAGTACTTC
v_call: TRBV12-3/TRBV12-4; clone_size: NA; j_call: TRBJ1-3; d_call: NA; cdr3_aa: CASSPRWSGNTIYF; cdr3_nt: TGTGCCAGCAGCCCTAGATGGTCCGGAAACACCATATATTTT
v_call: TRBV7-2; clone_size: few; j_call: TRBJ1-6; d_call: NA; cdr3_aa: CASSLGPKLAYNSPLHF; cdr3_nt: TGTGCCAGCAGCCTGGGACCGAAGCTAGCTTATAATTCACCCCTCCACTTT
v_call: TRBV7-2; clone_size: once; j_call: TRBJ1-1; d_call: TRBD1; cdr3_aa: CAGSRTGGTEAFF; cdr3_nt: TGTGCCGGCAGCCGGACAGGGGGCACTGAAGCTTTCTTT
v_call: TRBV21-1; clone_size: NA; j_call: TRBJ2-1; d_call: NA; cdr3_aa: CASSTQGLAVPNEQFF; cdr3_nt: TGTGCCAGCAGCACCCAGGGACTAGCGGTACCTAATGAGCAGTTCTTC
v_call: TRBV7-9; clone_size: NA; j_call: TRBJ2-3; d_call: NA; cdr3_aa: CASSFKGSMTDTQYF; cdr3_nt: TGTGCCAGCAGCTTTAAGGGGAGCATGACAGATACGCAGTATTTT
v_call: TRBV20-1; clone_size: NA; j_call: TRBJ2-1; d_call: NA; cdr3_aa: CSASRRAGYNEQFF; cdr3_nt: TGCAGTGCCTCCAGGAGGGCCGGCTACAATGAGCAGTTCTTC
v_call: TRBV20-1; clone_size: NA; j_call: TRBJ2-3; d_call: NA; cdr3_aa: CSARVADLPTDTQYF; cdr3_nt: TGCAGTGCTAGAGTAGCGGACCTCCCCACAGATACGCAGTATTTT
v_call: TRBV11-1; clone_size: NA; j_call: TRBJ2-3; d_call: NA; cdr3_aa: CASIQFGTGYEQYFGPGTDTQYF; cdr3_nt: NA
v_call: TRBV20-1; clone_size: NA; j_call: TRBJ2-1; d_call: NA; cdr3_aa: CSASDGFF; cdr3_nt: TGCAGTGCCTCAGATGGGTTCTTC
v_call: TRBV20-1; clone_size: NA; j_call: TRBJ1-5; d_call: NA; cdr3_aa: CSASGRVGNQPQHF; cdr3_nt: TGCAGTGCTAGTGGGAGGGTCGGGAATCAGCCCCAGCATTTT
v_call: TRBV6-6; clone_size: few; j_call: TRBJ1-5; d_call: TRBD1; cdr3_aa: CASSPGTAHQPQHF; cdr3_nt: TGTGCCAGCAGTCCAGGGACAGCCCATCAGCCCCAGCATTTT
v_call: TRBV10-3; clone_size: few; j_call: TRBJ1-1; d_call: NA; cdr3_aa: CAISESEWFGEAFF; cdr3_nt: TGTGCCATCAGTGAGTCGGAGTGGTTCGGTGAAGCTTTCTTT
v_call: TRBV6-1; clone_size: few; j_call: TRBJ1-5; d_call: NA; cdr3_aa: CASRGTGYSNQPQHF; cdr3_nt: TGTGCCAGCAGAGGGACGGGATATAGCAATCAGCCCCAGCATTTT